The source of this T cell receptor (beta chain) is a study of CD8 T cells in Susac syndrome. RNA amounts of roughly 0.5 to 1 ug underwent reverse transcription with random hexamers. Using its own MiXCR run on the immunoSEQ multiplex PCR reads, TCRdb lists one record per CDR3 protein. Of 71,000 or so distinct CDR3 sequences listed, around 93% are singletons. The sample holds one count of this clonotype. This CDR3 contains 12 residues. V was trimmed by 6 bases and J by 3 bases, leaving 9 bases between them. Germline-derived CDR1 and CDR2 are MDHEN and SYDVKM. The clonotype comes from a human donor with Susac syndrome. Source material: CD4+ T cells from PBMCs. V usage is TRBV28 and J usage is TRBJ2-7, with D perhaps TRBD1 (6 bases). The CDR3 DNA reads TGTGCCAGCAGGCAACAGGGCTACGAGCAGTACTTC. It yields the protein CASRQQGYEQYF.